A selection of T cell receptor beta chains follows, all from one sample in a study of graft-versus-host responses after intestinal transplantation. The antigens of these receptors remain unknown. Sequencing was performed with immunoSEQ multiplex PCR; in TCRdb, only in-frame clones are kept and a portion is missing. Of about 130,000 clones detected, more than 80% appear once; the ten largest clones hold over 0.15%. The source was unstimulated CD4+ T cells sorted from spleen or lymph node cells, collected before intestinal transplant. These receptors were taken from a human donor who received an intestinal transplant. The CDR3 runs from the conserved cysteine through the conserved F or W. Each record gives: clone size, D gene, V gene, J gene, CDR3 DNA, CDR3 protein. A D gene is named only where the DNA matches it firmly. Clone size is not always given. Where it is, it says once, few, many or a class for expanded clones.

>once|TRBD1|TRBV4-2|TRBJ2-1
TGTGCCAGCAGCCGATTACAGGGGGGCAGTGAGCAGTTCTTC
CASSRLQGGSEQFF
>NA|NA|TRBV19|TRBJ1-5
TGTGCCAGTAGCCCGGGGGGAGGGAATCGTCAGCCCCAGCATTTT
CASSPGGGNRQPQHF
>NA|NA|TRBV9|TRBJ1-6
TGTGCCAGCAGCGCCCACACGCGGAGTGGTTCACCCCTCCACTTT
CASSAHTRSGSPLHF
>NA|NA|TRBV5-1|TRBJ2-7
TGCGCCAGCAGCTTGGACAGGAGCTCCTACGAGCAGTACTTC
CASSLDRSSYEQYF
>NA|TRBD1|TRBV5-1|TRBJ1-2
TGCGCCAGCAGCCCCGGACAGGGTTATGGCTACACCTTC
CASSPGQGYGYTF
>NA|TRBD1|TRBV19|TRBJ2-7
TGTGCCAGTAGTATTTGGTCGGCAGGGGGAATCTACGAGCAGTACTTC
CASSIWSAGGIYEQYF
>NA|NA|TRBV5-4|TRBJ2-3
TGTGCCAGCAGCTTCGGGACGGGTAGGTGGGAAACGCAGTATTTT
CASSFGTGRWETQYF
>NA|NA|TRBV4-2|TRBJ1-2
TGTGCCAGCAGCCCACCTCGACTGCGGGGGAGTTATGGCTACACCTTC
CASSPPRLRGSYGYTF
>few|TRBD2|TRBV9|TRBJ2-5
TGTGCCAGCAGCCCCGGACTAGCGGGGGGTCATGAGACCCAGTACTTC
CASSPGLAGGHETQYF
>few|TRBD2|TRBV9|TRBJ2-7
TGTGCCAGCAGCGTACGGGGGGGCGACGAGCAGTACTTC
CASSVRGGDEQYF
>NA|NA|TRBV6-5|TRBJ2-2
TGTGCCAGCACCCGCTTGGGGGATAGCGGGGAGCTGTTTTTT
CASTRLGDSGELFF
>NA|TRBD1|TRBV10-3|TRBJ2-5
TGTGCCATCAGCAGGACTGGGACAGGGCAAGAGACCCAGTACTTC
CAISRTGTGQETQYF